Reported below is one T cell receptor beta chain. Antigen specificity is unknown. Treatment specified: roughly ten-day PBMC culture with coronavirus spike peptide pools or control peptides (ViraFEST assay). This sample stems from a study of vaccination and CD4 T cells after COVID-19. The Oncomine TCR Beta short-read assay was applied to DNA of cultured CD4+ T cells. TCRdb reanalysed the PCR reads using MiXCR and keeps one entry per CDR3 protein. The sample lists approximately 17,000 distinct CDR3 sequences; roughly 56% were seen once. The TCR was taken from a human donor who had recovered from COVID-19. The sequenced sample was CD4+ T cells from blood, cultured in vitro.

The CDR3 region is CSAREPSVFYGYTF. CDR3 coding DNA: TGCAGTGCTAGAGAACCCTCCGTATTCTATGGCTACACCTTC. This chain uses TRBV20-1 with TRBJ1-2; D remains unclear. CDR1 and CDR2 from the germline V gene are DFQATT and SNEGSKA (reference sequence). V gave up 0 bases and J gave up 4 bases, with 12 bases separating them. The CDR3 totals 14 residues.